The source of this TCR beta chain is a study of blood T cell repertoires in COVID-19. About the study: Acute and convalescent COVID-19 samples came from the United States, Italy and Spain. Sources were T cells, B-cell-depleted T cells, or PBMCs; the material itself was cDNA or gDNA.

The CDR3 has 16 residues. After removal of 4 bases from V and 4 bases from J, the junction contained 8 bases not matched to a gene. Germline V gene sequence: CDR1 MNHNS, CDR2 SASEGT. Methods used by the authors: From reference gene primer amplification, estimates of nucleated cell counts were derived. TCRdb's copy holds only in-frame clones and misses some; the assay was immunoSEQ multiplex PCR. V and J calls and clone size are given by that table; D and trimming were obtained from the DNA. Among 70,000 to 100,000 clones listed, around 91% were seen once. This receptor was taken from a woman of 80 years or more with active or convalescent COVID-19. The chain links TRBV6-1 to TRBJ1-1; 11 bases align to TRBD1. Sequenced: peripheral blood. The CDR3 bases are TGTGCCAGCAGTGTGGGGACAGGGACAGGGGGCACTGAAGCTTTCTTT. Translating gives CASSVGTGTGGTEAFF.